Each of the 7 T cell receptor beta chains below was sequenced from the same sample in a study of T-cell reconstitution after alpha-beta-depleted transplantation in children (dated by TCRdb to the mid-2010s). The treatment or condition label here, explained by the study, means: allogeneic hematopoietic cell transplantation with graft depleted of TCRalphabeta T cells and CD19 B cells. The library was produced with PCR. Sequencing instrument: Illumina HiSeq 2500. TCR library preparation used molecular barcoding, with unique molecular identifiers applied to normalize quantification of the TCRbeta repertoire. Starting from the raw public reads, TCRdb applied fastp trimming at Q25, assembled clones with MiXCR and retained in-frame beta chains. A single entry per CDR3 protein holds the most common genes and DNA from its merged rows. The sample profile shows about 900,000 distinct CDR3 sequences; roughly 29% of them were found once. The ten top clones hold under 30% of the sample.

The sample consisted of PBMCs, mostly from graft donor cells, taken 360 days after TCRalphabeta/CD19-depleted stem cell transplant. Receptors originate from a boy in the first two years of life who had a stem cell transplant for SCID, so the T cells may come from the graft donor.

This clonotype was seen a few times. V gene TRBV4-3 combines with J gene TRBJ2-3; D gene unclear. The CDR3 loop spans 13 amino acids. Germline V gene lookup returns CDR1 LGHNA and CDR2 YSLEER. V gave up 0 bases and J gave up 7 bases, with 8 bases separating them. The CDR3 nucleotides are TGCGCCAGCAGCCAAGACTACCGAAATACGCAGTATTTT. Translated: CASSQDYRNTQYF.

This clonotype was seen a handful of times. This chain uses TRBV29-1 with TRBJ2-3; D possibly matches TRBD1 or TRBD2 (5 bases each). The germline V and J ends were trimmed by 6 bases and 3 bases, with 22 bases remaining between them. The germline V gene has CDR1 SQVTM and CDR2 ANQGSEA. The CDR3 runs to 16 residues. The DNA of the CDR3 is TGCAGCGTCCAAATATGGGAGACAGAGTTTACAGATACGCAGTATTTT. The encoded protein is CSVQIWETEFTDTQYF.

The chain links TRBV6-2 or TRBV6-3 to TRBJ2-3; D is possibly TRBD1 or TRBD2 (5 bases each). The CDR3 extends over 14 amino acids. Per germline, CDR1 MNHEY and CDR2 SVGEGT. Trimming cost V 8 bases and J 2 bases, with 14 bases left between them. The CDR3 loop reads CASRPRGYTDTQYF. The DNA of the CDR3 is TGTGCCAGCCGCCCCCGGGGCTACACAGATACGCAGTATTTT.

The V call is TRBV20-1, the J call TRBJ2-5; TRBD1 matches at 8 bases. Per the germline V gene, CDR1 is DFQATT and CDR2 is SNEGSKA (reference sequence). The CDR3 is made up of 16 amino acids. The junction had 13 bases not matched to a gene; V was cut back by 3 bases and J by 4 bases. The CDR3 region has the DNA TGCAGTGCTAGCTTCAGGGGGCGCGAGCCGAGAGAGACCCAGTACTTC. This gives the protein CSASFRGREPRETQYF.

This clonotype was counted between two and nine times. V and J are TRBV27 and TRBJ2-7, with D possibly TRBD2 on 5 matching bases. CDR1 and CDR2 (germline): MNHEY, SMNVEV (reference sequence). This CDR3 region has 15 residues. V lost 0 bases and J lost 0, with 9 bases in between. DNA for the CDR3: TGTGCCAGCAGTTTATCGGTGGGGAGCTCCTACGAGCAGTACTTC. The encoded protein is CASSLSVGSSYEQYF.

This clonotype was detected only a few times. The gene calls are TRBV20-1 and TRBJ1-1; possible D gene TRBD1, 6 bases. Germline CDR1 reads DFQATT; CDR2 reads SNEGSKA (reference sequence). Trimming cost V 5 bases and J 0 bases, with 13 bases left between them. This CDR3 comprises 14 residues. The CDR3 loop is CSALFGTLNTEAFF. CDR3 sequence (DNA): TGCAGTGCTCTCTTCGGGACACTGAACACTGAAGCTTTCTTT.

This chain connects TRBV7-8 to TRBJ2-2; D not certain. Germline CDR1 and CDR2: SGHVS and FQNEAQ. The V gene lost 4 bases and the J gene lost 6 bases, with 12 bases spanning the gap. This CDR3 is built from 14 residues. The CDR3 protein is CASSSQAGPGELFF. The CDR3 nucleotides are TGTGCCAGCAGCTCCCAGGCAGGTCCCGGGGAGCTGTTTTTT.